These 23 T cell receptor beta chains were sequenced from one sample in a study of cytomegalovirus exposure and HLA in healthy donors. The PCR used 60 Vbeta and 13 Jbeta primers. Clones were sequenced by immunoSEQ multiplex PCR, and TCRdb holds only the in-frame ones, with some missing. The sample lists 160,000 or so clones, around 88% occurring once. Sequenced sample: PBMCs. The receptors shown here come from a young woman in good health and CMV-seronegative.

The chain combines TRBV19 with TRBJ1-4; no definite D call. Germline loops: CDR1 LNHDA, CDR2 SQIVND (reference sequence). V dropped 3 bases and J dropped 3 bases, with 11 bases sitting between them. This CDR3 region has 15 residues. CDR3 nucleotide sequence: TGTGCCAGTAGTATGGTGTGGAGGGCTAATGAAAAACTGTTTTTT. It encodes CASSMVWRANEKLFF.

This chain links TRBV18 with TRBJ2-3; the D is unclear. This CDR3 region has 12 residues. V lost 2 bases and J 4 bases, leaving 4 bases between the germline ends. From germline, CDR1 is KGHSH and CDR2 LQKENI. CDR3 bases: TGTGCCAGCTCACCAGGGCCAGATACGCAGTATTTT. Protein: CASSPGPDTQYF.

The rearrangement joins TRBV29-1 to TRBJ1-4; TRBD1 matches at 8 bases. From germline, CDR1 is SQVTM and CDR2 ANQGSEA. This CDR3 is 15 amino acids long. The V segment lost 6 bases and the J segment 1 base; nucleotides outside the gene matches: 7. The CDR3 coding sequence is TGCAGCGTGATTAATACAGGGGGAACTAATGAAAAACTGTTTTTT. Its protein is CSVINTGGTNEKLFF.

This chain uses TRBV7-6 with TRBJ2-5; D may be TRBD1 (6 bases). CDR3 length equals 15 residues. V gave up 5 bases and J gave up 2 bases, with 15 bases separating them. Germline V gene sequence: CDR1 SGHVS, CDR2 FNYEAQ. The CDR3 spells CASSPYTGTQETQYF. CDR3 DNA: TGTGCCAGCAGCCCCTATACCGGGACACAAGAGACCCAGTACTTC.

This chain uses TRBV5-4 with TRBJ1-1; perhaps TRBD1 as D (5 bases). Trimming shortened V by 2 bases and J by 1 base, and 9 bases separated the two germline ends. The CDR3 covers 14 residues. Per the germline V gene, CDR1 is SGHNT and CDR2 is YYREEE (reference sequence). In nucleotides, the CDR3 is TGTGCCAGCAGCTTAGGACAAGCGAACACTGAAGCTTTCTTT. Encoded protein: CASSLGQANTEAFF.

The chain employs TRBV7-9 and TRBJ2-7; no clear D gene. The CDR3 has 12 amino acids. Germline V gene data show CDR1 as SEHNR and CDR2 as FQNEAQ (reference sequence). Trimming left V 4 bases short and J 4 bases short, with 8 bases between. The CDR3 sequence is CASSSQAYEQYF. The CDR3 nucleotides read TGTGCCAGCAGCTCCCAGGCGTACGAGCAGTACTTC.

V and J are TRBV10-1 and TRBJ2-4; a weak D match, TRBD1 (5 bases). Germline loops: CDR1 WNHNN, CDR2 SYGVQD (reference sequence). The ends were cut back, 6 bases at V and 2 bases at J, with 11 bases in the middle. The CDR3 runs to 14 residues. CDR3 region: CASSPQGTKNIQYF. The CDR3, as DNA: TGCGCCAGCAGCCCGCAGGGTACCAAAAACATTCAGTACTTC.

The chain combines TRBV6-1 with TRBJ2-5; D might be TRBD2 (6 bases). Trimming took 0 bases from V and 4 from J, leaving 12 bases between them. Germline lookup yields CDR1 MNHNS and CDR2 SASEGT. CDR3 length: 15 amino acids. The CDR3 DNA reads TGTGCCAGCAGTGAAGCGCAAGGAGCGGGAGAGACCCAGTACTTC. This sequence encodes CASSEAQGAGETQYF.

The chain carries TRBV4-3 and TRBJ1-1; a possible D gene is TRBD1 (5 bases). Germline V gene data show CDR1 as LGHNA and CDR2 as YSLEER. This CDR3 is 14 amino acids long. V lost 1 base and J lost 3, with 9 bases in between. DNA for the CDR3: TGCGCCAGCAGCCAAGCCGGAGGGGACACTGAAGCTTTCTTT. Translation gives CASSQAGGDTEAFF.

V gene TRBV5-1 combines with J gene TRBJ2-7; possibly TRBD2 for D (5 bases). CDR3 length: 14 amino acids. With 0 bases removed from V and 3 bases from J, the gap between germline ends came to 10 bases. CDR1 is SGHRS and CDR2 is YFSETQ in the germline V gene. CDR3 loop: CASSLAGENYEQYF. CDR3 in DNA: TGCGCCAGCAGCTTGGCCGGGGAAAACTACGAGCAGTACTTC.

This chain's CDR3 is CASAGGNTEAFF. The CDR3 nucleotides read TGTGCCAGCGCGGGAGGGAACACTGAAGCTTTCTTT. V and J are TRBV28 and TRBJ1-1, with D hard to call. The CDR3 runs 12 residues. V shed 8 bases and J shed 1 base, with 8 bases lying between them. From germline, CDR1 is MDHEN and CDR2 SYDVKM.

This chain links TRBV19 with TRBJ1-1; 7 nucleotides match TRBD1. Trimming removed 4 bases from V and 1 base from J; junction bases left unmatched: 12. The CDR3 runs 17 residues. The germline gives CDR1 LNHDA, CDR2 SQIVND (reference sequence). CDR3 nucleotides: TGTGCCAGTAGTAACCTCGGGAGGGGGCGCGAGAACACTGAAGCTTTCTTT. As protein: CASSNLGRGRENTEAFF.

This clone has only one observation. The chain uses TRBV5-1 and TRBJ2-3, with D tentatively TRBD1 (6 bases). The V gene's germline CDR1 is SGHRS and CDR2 YFSETQ. V lost 3 bases, J lost 2 bases, and 10 bases lay in between. The CDR3 covers 14 residues. The CDR3 nucleotides read TGCGCCAGCAGCTCTGGGGGCTTCACAGATACGCAGTATTTT. Protein: CASSSGGFTDTQYF.

This chain links TRBV4-1 with TRBJ2-7; 7 bases are a match to TRBD2. Germline V gene sequence: CDR1 MGHRA, CDR2 YSYEKL. This CDR3 has 16 residues. Trimming cost V 8 bases and J 2 bases; bases outside gene matches: 15. The CDR3 sequence: CASAALGGVLPYEQYF. The CDR3 DNA is TGCGCCAGCGCCGCTCTGGGGGGGGTCCTTCCCTACGAGCAGTACTTC.

The chain employs TRBV5-6 and TRBJ2-4, with D possibly being TRBD2 (5 bases). V lost 2 bases and J 0 bases, leaving 12 bases between the germline ends. CDR3 length equals 16 residues. The germline gives CDR1 SGHDT, CDR2 YYEEEE. CDR3 loop: CASSFRVGVAKNIQYF. For the CDR3, the DNA is TGTGCCAGCAGCTTTAGGGTCGGGGTAGCCAAAAACATTCAGTACTTC.

This clone showed up just once. V usage is TRBV6-1 and J usage is TRBJ2-5; TRBD2 aligns across 9 bases. CDR3 length: 17 residues. Germline V lookup: CDR1 MNHNS, CDR2 SASEGT. V was pared by 6 bases and J by 1 base, with 12 bases of the junction left unmatched. The CDR3 region has the DNA TGTGCCAGCAGAGAATTCGGAGCGGGAGGAGGCCAAGAGACCCAGTACTTC. This gives the protein CASREFGAGGGQETQYF.

V gene TRBV7-9 combines with J gene TRBJ2-3; D call uncertain. The CDR3 runs to 15 residues. V lost 3 bases to trimming and J lost 2 bases, with 12 bases between them. Per germline, CDR1 SEHNR and CDR2 FQNEAQ (reference sequence). The CDR3 region is CASSFAVQITDTQYF. In nucleotides, the CDR3 is TGTGCCAGCAGCTTTGCGGTTCAAATCACAGATACGCAGTATTTT.

This chain connects TRBV5-1 to TRBJ1-2; TRBD1 is a possible D gene (5 bases). The CDR3 is made up of 15 amino acids. The germline V and J ends were trimmed by 4 bases and 5 bases, with 18 bases remaining between them. Germline CDR1 is SGHRS and CDR2 is YFSETQ. CDR3 sequence: CASSHSGTPVYGYTF. The CDR3 DNA reads TGCGCCAGCAGCCACTCGGGGACTCCTGTTTATGGCTACACCTTC.

J is TRBJ2-4 and V is TRBV7-2; D is unresolved. V was shortened by 5 bases and J by 7 bases, with 9 bases between the two germline ends. Germline CDR1 reads SGHTA; CDR2 reads FQGNSA. The CDR3 is made up of 12 amino acids. The DNA of the CDR3 is TGTGCCAGCAGCCCTGACGGGAACATTCAGTACTTC. Its translation is CASSPDGNIQYF.

The chain employs TRBV9 and TRBJ1-2; no firm D call. The ends were cut back, 0 bases at V and 7 bases at J, with 16 bases in the middle. Germline V gene sequence: CDR1 SGDLS, CDR2 YYNGEE. The length of the CDR3 is 15 residues. The CDR3 protein is CASSVESGNRFGYTF. The DNA of the CDR3 is TGTGCCAGCAGCGTAGAATCAGGAAACCGGTTTGGCTACACCTTC. Combining the CDR3 with reference TRBV9 and TRBJ1-2 gives the whole variable domain DSGVTQTPKHLITATGQRVTLRCSPRSGDLSVYWYQQSLDQGLQFLIQYYNGEERAKGNILERFSAQQFPDLHSELNLSSLELGDSALYFCASSVESGNRFGYTFGSGTRLTVV.

Of note for this clone: A read error may produce the germline difference seen at one junction end. The genes are TRBV7-7 and TRBJ2-7; possibly TRBD1 for D (5 bases). The CDR3 sequence is 8 residues long. Germline V gene lookup returns CDR1 SSHAT and CDR2 FNYEAQ (reference sequence). CDR3 nucleotide sequence: TGTGCCAGCAGCAGGGGCGACTTC. Protein: CASSRGDF.

This chain joins TRBV5-6 and TRBJ2-4; unclear D gene. CDR3 size: 14 residues. V was clipped by 0 bases and J by 0 bases, with 4 bases between them. The germline V gene has CDR1 SGHDT and CDR2 YYEEEE. The chain's CDR3 is CASSLGLAKNIQYF. CDR3 nucleotides: TGTGCCAGCAGCTTGGGGCTAGCCAAAAACATTCAGTACTTC.

The V gene is TRBV7-9, the J gene TRBJ2-5; 7 positions match TRBD2. The V gene's germline CDR1 is SEHNR and CDR2 FQNEAQ (reference sequence). V lost 4 bases and J lost 11; bases outside the gene matches: 13. This CDR3 has 14 residues. The CDR3, as DNA: TGTGCCAGCAGCTCCATAGGGAGGGTGGAGGAGCAGTACTTC. Encoded protein: CASSSIGRVEEQYF.